This T cell receptor (beta chain) was captured by sequencing in a study of Graves' ophthalmopathy and Graves' hyperthyroidism. The overall study: Peripheral blood was gathered at the point of initial diagnosis, before any treatment started.

TCR beta CDR3 amplification used RNA transcripts. An opening RT-PCR round employed HTBI primers and preceded a second-round multiplex PCR. TCRdb reprocessed the multiplex PCR reads via MiXCR and lists one record per CDR3 protein. The data hold 40,000 to 50,000 distinct CDR3 sequences, with roughly 52% observed a single time. Study-level results: Cross-validated, the 13-signature model showed 87.88%/81.08% sensitivity/specificity, and 80%/75% in the test set.

Comment on this clonotype: The antigen is unknown.

The sequencing input was peripheral blood. The source is an adult man with Graves' ophthalmopathy.

CDR3 residues: CSALYRDRNANQPQHF. CDR3 DNA: TGCAGTGCCCTATACCGGGACAGGAATGCCAATCAGCCCCAGCATTTT. This sequence joins TRBV20-1 and TRBJ1-5, with TRBD1 matching 8 bases. The CDR3 extends over 16 amino acids. J lost 3 bases, V lost 6 bases, and 13 bases had no gene match. Per the germline V gene, CDR1 is DFQATT and CDR2 is SNEGSKA (reference sequence).